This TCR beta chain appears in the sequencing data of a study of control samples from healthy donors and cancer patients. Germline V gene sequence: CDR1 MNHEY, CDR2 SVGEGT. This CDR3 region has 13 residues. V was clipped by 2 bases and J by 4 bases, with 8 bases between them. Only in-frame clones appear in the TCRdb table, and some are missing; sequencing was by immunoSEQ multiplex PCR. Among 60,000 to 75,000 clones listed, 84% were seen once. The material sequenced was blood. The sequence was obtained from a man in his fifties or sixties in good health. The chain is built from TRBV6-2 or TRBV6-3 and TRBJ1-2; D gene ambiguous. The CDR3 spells CASSYGSSYGYTF. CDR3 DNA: TGTGCCAGCAGTTACGGCAGTTCCTATGGCTACACCTTC.